Each of the 4 T cell receptor beta chains below was sequenced from the same sample in a study of control samples from healthy donors and cancer patients. Here immunoSEQ multiplex PCR was the method, and the copy in TCRdb shows in-frame clones only, minus some. The repertoire holds 150,000 to 200,000 clones, with just under 95% as singletons. The sequencing sample was made of blood. Receptors were obtained from a woman between 40 and 55 years old in good health.

The CDR3 region has the DNA TGTGCCAGCAGCCCGCCTCCACCTTCGGGCTACACCTTC. It translates to CASSPPPPSGYTF. This chain links TRBV3-1 (or the pseudogene TRBV3-2) with TRBJ1-2; D not certain. Germline V gene sequence: CDR1 LGHDT, CDR2 YNNKEL (reference sequence). The CDR3 is 13 amino acids. Trimming removed 4 bases from V and 8 bases from J, with 14 bases in between.

The rearrangement joins TRBV30 to TRBJ2-5; 8 bases line up with TRBD2. Germline assignment: CDR1 GTSNPN and CDR2 SVGIG (reference sequence). CDR3 length: 14 amino acids. V shed 0 bases, J shed 6 bases, and the junction held 6 bases outside the gene matches. The CDR3 is CAWSVAGVLKTQYF. CDR3 sequence (DNA): TGTGCCTGGAGTGTAGCGGGAGTTTTGAAGACCCAGTACTTC. Looking up the rest from reference TRBV30 and TRBJ2-5 gives the full variable domain: SQTIHQWPATLVQPVGSPLSLECTVEGTSNPNLYWYRQAAGRGLQLLFYSVGIGQISSEVPQNLSASRPQDRQFILSSKKLLLSDSGFYLCAWSVAGVLKTQYFGPGTRLLVL.

V usage is TRBV30 and J usage is TRBJ1-5; no clear D. This CDR3 spans 13 amino acids. Trimming took off 4 bases at V and 5 bases at J, with 12 bases between the two ends. CDR1 and CDR2 from the germline V gene are GTSNPN and SVGIG (reference sequence). In nucleotides, the CDR3 is TGTGCCTGGAATGCGGGAGACTATCAGCCCCAGCATTTT. Protein product: CAWNAGDYQPQHF.

This clone was seen more than once but under ten times. The chain is built from TRBV7-3 and TRBJ1-1; D is ambiguous. The CDR3 is 13 residues long. Trimming cost V 3 bases and J 7 bases, with 12 bases left between them. CDR1 SGHTA and CDR2 FQGTGA come from the germline V gene. The CDR3 DNA sequence: TGTGCCAGCAGCTTGCGGGGAGACGGTGAAGCTTTCTTT. As protein: CASSLRGDGEAFF.